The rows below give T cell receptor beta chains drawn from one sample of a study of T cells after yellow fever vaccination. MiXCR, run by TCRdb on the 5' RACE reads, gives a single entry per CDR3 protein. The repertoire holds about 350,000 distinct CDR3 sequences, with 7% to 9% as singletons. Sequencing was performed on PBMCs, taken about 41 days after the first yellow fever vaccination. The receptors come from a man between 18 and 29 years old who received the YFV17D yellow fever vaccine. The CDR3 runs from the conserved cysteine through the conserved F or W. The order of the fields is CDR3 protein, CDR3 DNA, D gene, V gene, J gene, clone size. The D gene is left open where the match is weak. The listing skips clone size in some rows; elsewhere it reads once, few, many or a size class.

CDR3aa: CASSFSGLTEAFF
CDR3nt: TGTGCCAGCAGTTTTTCGGGGTTGACTGAAGCTTTCTTT
d_gene: NA
v_gene: TRBV12-3/TRBV12-4
j_gene: TRBJ1-1
abundance: few

CDR3aa: CSASSSGVNTEAFF
CDR3nt: TGCAGTGCTAGCAGTAGTGGCGTGAACACTGAAGCTTTCTTT
d_gene: NA
v_gene: TRBV20-1
j_gene: TRBJ1-1
abundance: NA

CDR3aa: CASSSSTGRDTQYF
CDR3nt: TGTGCCAGCAGCTCCTCGACAGGGCGGGATACGCAGTATTTT
d_gene: TRBD1
v_gene: TRBV7-9
j_gene: TRBJ2-3
abundance: NA

CDR3aa: CSGVRVYQETQYF
CDR3nt: TGCAGCGGGGTCCGGGTGTACCAAGAGACCCAGTACTTC
d_gene: NA
v_gene: TRBV29-1
j_gene: TRBJ2-5
abundance: few

CDR3aa: CASSLALTITEAFF
CDR3nt: TGCGCCAGCAGCTTGGCCTTAACGATCACTGAAGCTTTCTTT
d_gene: NA
v_gene: TRBV5-1
j_gene: TRBJ1-1
abundance: few

CDR3aa: CASSLAGLYEQYF
CDR3nt: TGCGCCAGCAGCTTGGCGGGTCTCTACGAGCAGTACTTC
d_gene: NA
v_gene: TRBV5-1
j_gene: TRBJ2-7
abundance: few

CDR3aa: CASRREGGELFF
CDR3nt: TGTGCCAGCAGAAGAGAGGGCGGGGAGCTGTTTTTT
d_gene: NA
v_gene: TRBV9
j_gene: TRBJ2-2
abundance: few

CDR3aa: CASRTRTGSSYEQYF
CDR3nt: TGCGCCAGCAGAACAAGGACGGGGAGCTCCTACGAGCAGTACTTC
d_gene: NA
v_gene: TRBV5-1
j_gene: TRBJ2-7
abundance: NA

CDR3aa: CCASYRGRGLDTEAFF
CDR3nt: TGCTGTGCTAGCTACCGAGGCAGGGGCTTGGACACTGAAGCTTTCTTT
d_gene: NA
v_gene: TRBV20-1
j_gene: TRBJ1-1
abundance: NA

CDR3aa: CASRLGEGSPLHF
CDR3nt: TGTGCCAGCAGGTTGGGGGAAGGTTCACCCCTCCACTTT
d_gene: NA
v_gene: TRBV5-5
j_gene: TRBJ1-6
abundance: few

CDR3aa: CASSLVGELNTEAFF
CDR3nt: TGTGCCAGCAGCTTAGTTGGCGAGCTGAACACTGAAGCTTTCTTT
d_gene: NA
v_gene: TRBV7-6
j_gene: TRBJ1-1
abundance: NA

CDR3aa: CASSGDSGAQETQYF
CDR3nt: TGTGCCAGCAGTGGGGATAGCGGCGCACAAGAGACCCAGTACTTC
d_gene: NA
v_gene: TRBV25-1
j_gene: TRBJ2-5
abundance: NA

CDR3aa: CAWSLEGVSEAFF
CDR3nt: TGTGCCTGGAGTTTGGAGGGGGTGAGTGAAGCTTTCTTT
d_gene: NA
v_gene: TRBV30
j_gene: TRBJ1-1
abundance: many

CDR3aa: CSVFVDRDQPQHF
CDR3nt: TGCAGCGTTTTCGTGGACAGGGATCAGCCCCAGCATTTT
d_gene: TRBD1
v_gene: TRBV29-1
j_gene: TRBJ1-5
abundance: NA

CDR3aa: CASSLADRYQETQYF
CDR3nt: TGCGCCAGCAGCTTGGCCGATAGGTACCAAGAGACCCAGTACTTC
d_gene: NA
v_gene: TRBV5-1
j_gene: TRBJ2-5
abundance: few

CDR3aa: CASSVGQGFNEKLFF
CDR3nt: TGTGCCAGCAGCGTCGGACAGGGGTTTAATGAAAAACTGTTTTTT
d_gene: TRBD1
v_gene: TRBV9
j_gene: TRBJ1-4
abundance: NA

CDR3aa: CASSLFILETQYF
CDR3nt: TGTGCCAGCAGTTTATTTATTTTAGAGACCCAGTACTTC
d_gene: NA
v_gene: TRBV12-3/TRBV12-4
j_gene: TRBJ2-5
abundance: few

CDR3aa: CASSSDRGWTDTQYF
CDR3nt: TGTGCCAGCAGCTCTGACAGGGGGTGGACAGATACGCAGTATTTT
d_gene: TRBD1
v_gene: TRBV7-2
j_gene: TRBJ2-3
abundance: NA

CDR3aa: CASSLRSGQGVLNTEAFF
CDR3nt: TGTGCCAGCAGCTTAAGATCAGGGCAGGGGGTATTGAACACTGAAGCTTTCTTT
d_gene: TRBD1
v_gene: TRBV11-1
j_gene: TRBJ1-1
abundance: NA

CDR3aa: CASSPGGTEDLEAFF
CDR3nt: TGTGCCAGCAGTCCCGGGGGTACAGAAGACCTTGAAGCTTTCTTT
d_gene: NA
v_gene: TRBV11-2
j_gene: TRBJ1-1
abundance: NA

CDR3aa: CASRSHREGEQYF
CDR3nt: TGTGCCAGCAGGTCGCACAGGGAAGGCGAGCAGTACTTC
d_gene: NA
v_gene: TRBV12-3/TRBV12-4
j_gene: TRBJ2-7
abundance: NA

CDR3aa: CASSDGGHTLSETQYF
CDR3nt: TGTGCCAGCAGTGATGGGGGGCATACCCTATCTGAGACCCAGTACTTC
d_gene: NA
v_gene: TRBV6-1
j_gene: TRBJ2-5
abundance: NA

CDR3aa: CASSPLGRGRNGYTF
CDR3nt: TGTGCCAGCAGTCCCCTCGGCAGGGGGAGGAATGGCTACACCTTC
d_gene: TRBD1
v_gene: TRBV27
j_gene: TRBJ1-2
abundance: NA

CDR3aa: CASSVGETLPDTQYF
CDR3nt: TGTGCCAGCAGCGTAGGGGAAACGCTCCCAGATACGCAGTATTTT
d_gene: NA
v_gene: TRBV9
j_gene: TRBJ2-3
abundance: NA

CDR3aa: CASSYTAQPQPQHF
CDR3nt: TGTGCCAGCAGTTATACAGCTCAACCTCAGCCCCAGCATTTT
d_gene: NA
v_gene: TRBV6-5
j_gene: TRBJ1-5
abundance: NA

CDR3aa: CASSHADPINEQFF
CDR3nt: TGCGCCAGCAGCCATGCCGACCCAATTAATGAGCAGTTCTTC
d_gene: NA
v_gene: TRBV4-1
j_gene: TRBJ2-1
abundance: NA

CDR3aa: CASSQGGQSSYEQYF
CDR3nt: TGCGCCAGCAGCCAAGGGGGACAGAGCTCCTACGAGCAGTACTTC
d_gene: TRBD1
v_gene: TRBV4-3
j_gene: TRBJ2-7
abundance: few

CDR3aa: CASSLGFGFSGGEQFF
CDR3nt: TGTGCCAGCAGCTTAGGATTCGGTTTTAGCGGGGGAGAGCAGTTCTTC
d_gene: TRBD2
v_gene: TRBV7-3
j_gene: TRBJ2-1
abundance: NA

CDR3aa: CATSDSFNQPQHF
CDR3nt: TGTGCCACCAGCGACAGCTTCAATCAGCCCCAGCATTTT
d_gene: NA
v_gene: TRBV24-1
j_gene: TRBJ1-5
abundance: few

CDR3aa: CASSFWPTGELFF
CDR3nt: TGTGCCAGCAGTTTTTGGCCCACCGGGGAGCTGTTTTTT
d_gene: NA
v_gene: TRBV12-3/TRBV12-4
j_gene: TRBJ2-2
abundance: NA

CDR3aa: CASSYEHGYTF
CDR3nt: TGTGCCAGCAGTTATGAGCATGGCTACACCTTC
d_gene: NA
v_gene: TRBV6-6
j_gene: TRBJ1-2
abundance: few

CDR3aa: CAIGLAGVRDTQYF
CDR3nt: TGTGCCATTGGACTAGCGGGGGTGAGAGATACGCAGTATTTT
d_gene: TRBD2
v_gene: TRBV28
j_gene: TRBJ2-3
abundance: few

CDR3aa: CASSLGWEVEAFF
CDR3nt: TGTGCCAGCAGCTTAGGGTGGGAGGTTGAAGCTTTCTTT
d_gene: NA
v_gene: TRBV7-9
j_gene: TRBJ1-1
abundance: few

CDR3aa: CASSHRTGTPTGELFF
CDR3nt: TGTGCCAGCAGTCATAGGACAGGGACACCGACCGGGGAGCTGTTTTTT
d_gene: TRBD1
v_gene: TRBV6-1
j_gene: TRBJ2-2
abundance: few

CDR3aa: CATSLSLIGTDTQYF
CDR3nt: TGTGCCACCAGTCTTTCGTTAATCGGCACAGATACGCAGTATTTT
d_gene: NA
v_gene: TRBV15
j_gene: TRBJ2-3
abundance: NA

CDR3aa: CASSRNPGLAENEQFF
CDR3nt: TGTGCCAGCAGTCGAAATCCGGGACTAGCGGAGAATGAGCAGTTCTTC
d_gene: TRBD2
v_gene: TRBV7-3
j_gene: TRBJ2-1
abundance: NA

CDR3aa: CASSFFPNAEQYF
CDR3nt: TGTGCCAGCAGCTTTTTTCCCAACGCGGAGCAGTACTTC
d_gene: NA
v_gene: TRBV7-2
j_gene: TRBJ2-7
abundance: many

CDR3aa: CASSGLDWSNEQFF
CDR3nt: TGTGCCAGCAGCGGACTAGATTGGAGCAATGAGCAGTTCTTC
d_gene: TRBD2
v_gene: TRBV6-1
j_gene: TRBJ2-1
abundance: few

CDR3aa: CASRRSTEQFF
CDR3nt: TGTGCCAGCAGACGGTCGACTGAGCAGTTCTTC
d_gene: NA
v_gene: TRBV12-3/TRBV12-4
j_gene: TRBJ2-1
abundance: many

CDR3aa: CASSFRTGRETQYF
CDR3nt: TGTGCCAGCAGCTTCCGGACAGGAAGGGAGACCCAGTACTTC
d_gene: TRBD1
v_gene: TRBV5-6
j_gene: TRBJ2-5
abundance: NA

CDR3aa: CASSLVEKSGYTF
CDR3nt: TGTGCCAGCAGCTTAGTTGAAAAGTCTGGCTACACCTTC
d_gene: NA
v_gene: TRBV7-9
j_gene: TRBJ1-2
abundance: few

CDR3aa: CSVEGGTEAFF
CDR3nt: TGCAGTGTCGAAGGGGGCACTGAAGCTTTCTTT
d_gene: NA
v_gene: TRBV20-1
j_gene: TRBJ1-1
abundance: NA

CDR3aa: CASSRRDTGELFF
CDR3nt: TGTGCCAGCAGCCGTCGGGACACCGGGGAGCTGTTTTTT
d_gene: NA
v_gene: TRBV12-3/TRBV12-4
j_gene: TRBJ2-2
abundance: NA

CDR3aa: CASSRETRDRGLTDTQYF
CDR3nt: TGTGCCAGCAGCCGGGAGACTCGGGACAGGGGGCTTACAGATACGCAGTATTTT
d_gene: TRBD1
v_gene: TRBV27
j_gene: TRBJ2-3
abundance: few

CDR3aa: CASSPPGTVKTYEQYF
CDR3nt: TGTGCCAGCTCACCGCCCGGGACGGTGAAAACCTACGAGCAGTACTTC
d_gene: NA
v_gene: TRBV18
j_gene: TRBJ2-7
abundance: NA

CDR3aa: CASSETGTNTIYF
CDR3nt: TGCGCCAGCAGCGAGACAGGGACGAACACCATATATTTT
d_gene: TRBD1
v_gene: TRBV5-1
j_gene: TRBJ1-3
abundance: NA

CDR3aa: CASSQSPLAAFF
CDR3nt: TGTGCCAGCAGCCAAAGCCCCCTTGCAGCTTTCTTT
d_gene: NA
v_gene: TRBV3-1
j_gene: TRBJ1-1
abundance: once